This T cell receptor (beta chain) was profiled in a study of regulatory T cells in long-lasting Graves disease. The CDR3 is 18 amino acids. Germline V gives CDR1 DFQATT, CDR2 SNEGSKA (reference sequence). V dropped 3 bases and J dropped 0; count of bases not matched to a gene: 14. This clonotype came up many times. The antigen is undetermined. Study-level findings and limits: Repertoires from persistent disease leaned toward TRBV28, TRBJ1-2 and TRBJ2-5.

Sample time point: newly diagnosed GD, antithyroid drugs for less than 3 months. Extracted PBMC RNA gave rise to the TCR library. Building of the TCR beta libraries involved iRepertoire HTBI primers and Arm-PCR of CDR3 regions. TCRdb independently ran MiXCR on the multiplex PCR reads; one entry per CDR3 protein. Of approximately 540,000 distinct CDR3 sequences in the sample, around 12% are singletons; the top ten hold roughly 9.3%. This sample also belongs to another study, concerning T cells in Graves' hyperthyroidism and ophthalmopathy.

This material consisted of peripheral blood mononuclear cells (PBMCs), taken at new diagnosis, from a patient treated with antithyroid drugs. This sequence originates from a woman between 25 and 40 years old with Graves disease. V usage is TRBV20-1 and J usage is TRBJ2-1, with 7 bases fitting TRBD1. The CDR3: CSASGARGSLNSYNEQFF. The CDR3 DNA reads TGCAGTGCTAGTGGGGCCAGGGGGTCTCTCAACTCCTACAATGAGCAGTTCTTC.